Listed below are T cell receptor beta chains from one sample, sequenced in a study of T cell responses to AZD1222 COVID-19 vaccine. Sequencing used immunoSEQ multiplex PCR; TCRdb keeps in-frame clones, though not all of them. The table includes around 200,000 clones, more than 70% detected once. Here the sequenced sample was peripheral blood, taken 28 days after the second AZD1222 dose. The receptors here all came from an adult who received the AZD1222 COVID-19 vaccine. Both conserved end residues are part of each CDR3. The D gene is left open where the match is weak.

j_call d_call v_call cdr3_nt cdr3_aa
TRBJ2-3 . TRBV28 TGTGCCAGCAGTTTCTGGGGGCGCGTGACAGATACGCAGTATTTT CASSFWGRVTDTQYF
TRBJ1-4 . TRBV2 TGTGCCAGCAGTGAGAATCGAGGGGCGACTAATGAAAAACTGTTTTTT CASSENRGATNEKLFF
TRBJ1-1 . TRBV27 TGTGCCAGCAGTCAGGCTCGGTTAAGGAACACTGAAGCTTTCTTT CASSQARLRNTEAFF
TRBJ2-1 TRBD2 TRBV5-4 TGTGCCAGCAGCTTAGGGACTAGCGGGAGCAATGAGCAGTTCTTC CASSLGTSGSNEQFF
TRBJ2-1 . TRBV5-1 TGCGCCAGCAGCCCCAGGGACCGACCGAACAATGAGCAGTTCTTC CASSPRDRPNNEQFF
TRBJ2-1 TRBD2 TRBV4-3 TGCGCCAGCAGCCAAGATTCGAGACTAGCGGGAGACGAGCAGTTCTTC CASSQDSRLAGDEQFF
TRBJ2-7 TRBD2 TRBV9 TGTGCCAGCAGCGACCCGGGACTAGCGGGAGGGTACCTTCCCGGGGACGAGCAGTACTTC CASSDPGLAGGYLPGDEQYF
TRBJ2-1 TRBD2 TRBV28 TGTGCCAGCAGTTTCCCTGGACTAGCACGGACGAATGAGCAGTTCTTC CASSFPGLARTNEQFF
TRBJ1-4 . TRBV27 TGTGCCAGCAGCCAAGGGTCGACTAATGAAAAACTGTTTTTT CASSQGSTNEKLFF
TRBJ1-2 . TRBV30 TGTGCCTGGAACCCTTTAACAGGGAATGGCTACACCTTC CAWNPLTGNGYTF
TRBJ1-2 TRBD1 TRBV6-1 TGTGCCAGCAGTGACCACAGGGGTTGGGACTATGGCTACACCTTC CASSDHRGWDYGYTF
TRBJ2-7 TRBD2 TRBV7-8 TGTGCCAGCAGGCCGACCGGGACTAGCGATTACGAGCAGTACTTC CASRPTGTSDYEQYF
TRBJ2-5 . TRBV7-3 TGTGCCAGCAGCTTAGCAGGGTACGAGACCCAGTACTTC CASSLAGYETQYF